This section outlines one TCR beta chain sequence together with its context. Its specificity is not known. This record belongs to a study of OX40 agonist ivuxolimab in advanced cancers. Whole-study findings and limits: Low normalized T-cell clonal expansion was also seen in some nonresponders. Expanded clones were, on average, more numerous among CD8+ T cells than CD4+.

Patients had blood sampled at baseline and again on cycle 4 day 1 and cycle 7 day 1. Germline-derived CDR1 and CDR2 are DFQATT and SNEGSKA (reference sequence). The CDR3 is 11 amino acids. V was pared by 3 bases and J by 7 bases, with 8 bases between. Profiled with immunoSEQ multiplex PCR; TCRdb holds only in-frame clones, not every one. The sample records around 110,000 clones, about 93% being singletons. The sequence derives from an adult with an advanced solid tumor such as melanoma, head and neck, liver or kidney cancer. Sequences were derived from CD4+ or CD8+ T cells sorted from blood, sampled in a trial of the OX40 agonist ivuxolimab. V usage is TRBV20-1 and J usage is TRBJ2-3; D might be TRBD2 (6 bases). The chain's CDR3 is CSASRGNTQYF. The CDR3 region has the DNA TGCAGTGCTAGCCGGGGGAATACGCAGTATTTT.